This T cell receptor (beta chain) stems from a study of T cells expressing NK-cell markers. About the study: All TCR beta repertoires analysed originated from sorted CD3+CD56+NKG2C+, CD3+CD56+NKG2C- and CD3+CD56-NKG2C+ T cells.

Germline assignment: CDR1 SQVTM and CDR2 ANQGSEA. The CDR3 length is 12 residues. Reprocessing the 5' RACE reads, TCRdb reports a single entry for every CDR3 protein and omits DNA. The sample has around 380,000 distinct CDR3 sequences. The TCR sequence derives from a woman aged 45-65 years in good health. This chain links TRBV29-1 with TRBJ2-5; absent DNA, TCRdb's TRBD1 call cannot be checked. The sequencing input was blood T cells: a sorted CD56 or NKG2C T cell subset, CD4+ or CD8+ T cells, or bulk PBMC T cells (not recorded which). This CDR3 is CSVGTGDVTQYF.